This T cell receptor beta chain was documented in a study of CD8 T cells in ankylosing spondylitis. Findings of the study overall: Among TCR beta sequences, a motif of eight highly homologous variants appeared characteristic of ankylosing spondylitis blood.

Details on this clonotype: Antigen unknown.

Trimming shortened V by 0 bases and J by 0 bases, and 14 bases separated the two germline ends. This CDR3 has 18 amino acids. CDR1 is LGHNA and CDR2 is YSLEER in the germline V gene. Researchers built TCR beta libraries using quantitative 5'-RACE with molecular barcodes. TCRdb re-analysed the 5' RACE reads in MiXCR, keeping a single row per CDR3 protein. This sample has roughly 250,000 distinct CDR3 sequences, with approximately 9% found just once. The specimen sequenced was blood, either unsorted or a sorted T cell fraction (not recorded which). This receptor was taken from a male donor with ankylosing spondylitis or in good health (not recorded which). The chain uses TRBV4-3 and TRBJ2-2; unclear D gene. CDR3 nucleotide sequence: TGCGCCAGCAGCCAAGATCGCACCCGACATACGAACACCGGGGAGCTGTTTTTT. Translation: CASSQDRTRHTNTGELFF.